Following are 17 T cell receptor beta chains from one sample sequenced in a study of T-cell memory formation after mild COVID-19. TCRdb re-called the 5' RACE reads with MiXCR, one entry per CDR3 protein. The data show hundreds of thousands of distinct CDR3 sequences, approximately 21% seen once. The sample was PBMCs or a T cell subset sorted from them (not recorded which). The receptors here all came from an adult woman who had mild COVID-19 (a few samples of this study predate the infection). Cell type and time point are not known.

This chain connects TRBV7-9 to TRBJ1-1; 9 nucleotides match TRBD1. This CDR3 has 14 amino acids. Trimming cost V 5 bases and J 4 bases; bases outside gene matches: 5. Germline V gene sequence: CDR1 SEHNR, CDR2 FQNEAQ (reference sequence). CDR3 loop: CASSLQGAFTEAFF. CDR3 sequence (DNA): TGTGCCAGCAGCCTACAGGGGGCTTTCACTGAAGCTTTCTTT.

The rearrangement uses TRBV20-1 and TRBJ2-7; a weak D match, TRBD2 (5 bases). The ends were cut back, 3 bases at V and 1 base at J, with 16 bases in the middle. This CDR3 region has 15 residues. Germline loops: CDR1 DFQATT, CDR2 SNEGSKA (reference sequence). CDR3: CSASPGTSGSYEQYF. The DNA of the CDR3 is TGCAGTGCTAGCCCAGGTACTAGTGGGTCCTACGAGCAGTACTTC.

The chain couples TRBV19 to TRBJ1-6; no clear D. The CDR3 sequence is 18 residues long. From germline, CDR1 is LNHDA and CDR2 SQIVND (reference sequence). Trimming stripped 3 bases from V and 5 bases from J, with 20 bases between. The CDR3 reads CASSIPSFASKNNSPLHF. CDR3 DNA sequence: TGTGCCAGTAGTATTCCGTCTTTCGCAAGTAAGAATAATTCACCCCTCCACTTT.

Concerning this clonotype itself: Mismatch with germline at one junction end may stem from a read error. V and J are TRBV20-1 and TRBJ2-7; TRBD1 might be the D (6 bases). This CDR3 region has 12 residues. Germline V lookup: CDR1 DFQATT, CDR2 SNEGSKA (reference sequence). CDR3 sequence reads: CSARGALYEQYF. Written as DNA, the CDR3 is TGCAGTGCTAGGGGGGCCCTATACGAACAGTACTTC.

The sample holds a few counts of this clonotype. V and J are TRBV7-3 and TRBJ2-2; 7 bases match TRBD1. The ends lost 7 bases at V and 5 bases at J; junction bases unmatched: 10. Germline CDR1 and CDR2: SGHTA and FQGTGA. The CDR3 covers 15 residues. CDR3 in amino acids: CASKRDRGGTGELFF. DNA for the CDR3: TGTGCCAGCAAACGGGACAGAGGTGGGACCGGGGAGCTGTTTTTT.

The chain has TRBV3-1 and TRBJ2-3; 14 bases are a match to TRBD2. This CDR3 is 16 amino acids long. Germline values: CDR1 LGHDT, CDR2 YNNKEL (reference sequence). The trim removed 3 bases at V and 4 bases at J, leaving 3 bases unmatched. CDR3: CASSHEGLAGADTQYF. The CDR3 coding sequence is TGTGCCAGCAGCCACGAGGGACTAGCGGGAGCAGATACGCAGTATTTT.

This chain connects TRBV20-1 to TRBJ2-1; no firm D call. The CDR3 has 13 residues. CDR1 and CDR2 from the germline V gene are DFQATT and SNEGSKA (reference sequence). Trimming cost V 3 bases and J 4 bases, with 10 bases left between them. The CDR3 sequence is CSASLYRYNEQFF. The CDR3, as DNA: TGCAGTGCTAGTCTTTATCGGTACAATGAGCAGTTCTTC.

This chain links TRBV5-1 with TRBJ2-7; unclear D gene. V lost 0 bases and J 2 bases, leaving 12 bases between the germline ends. The CDR3 is made up of 15 amino acids. The germline V gene encodes CDR1 SGHRS and CDR2 YFSETQ. As DNA, the CDR3 is TGCGCCAGCAGCTTGGAGTCGGGCGGAACCTACGAGCAGTACTTC. Translation gives CASSLESGGTYEQYF.

This chain uses TRBV19 with TRBJ1-1; D is ambiguous. Germline V gene data show CDR1 as LNHDA and CDR2 as SQIVND (reference sequence). Trimming removed 3 bases from V and 0 bases from J, with 14 bases in between. The CDR3 covers 16 residues. CDR3: CASSMRQTSMNTEAFF. The CDR3 DNA follows: TGTGCCAGTAGTATGAGGCAGACAAGCATGAACACTGAAGCTTTCTTT.

This clonotype showed up just a few times. V and J are TRBV20-1 and TRBJ2-1; D might be TRBD2 (6 bases). V was cut by 1 base and J by 0 bases, with 10 bases left in between. Germline values: CDR1 DFQATT, CDR2 SNEGSKA (reference sequence). The CDR3 is made up of 15 amino acids. Here the CDR3 reads CSARGRGSSYNEQFF. CDR3 sequence (DNA): TGCAGTGCTAGAGGCCGGGGGAGCTCCTACAATGAGCAGTTCTTC.

This chain uses TRBV15 with TRBJ2-1; D is uncertain. The CDR3 extends over 14 amino acids. CDR1 is LNHNV, CDR2 YYDKDF, per germline (reference sequence). Trimming removed 8 bases at V and 4 bases at J, with 15 bases between. DNA of the CDR3: TGTGCCACCTCCCGCGGACGGTCGTACAATGAGCAGTTCTTC. This translates into CATSRGRSYNEQFF.

This rearrangement joins TRBV12-3 or TRBV12-4 to TRBJ2-1, with TRBD2 matching 8 bases. CDR3 length: 14 residues. The V and J ends lost 11 bases and 4 bases, in that order; junction bases with no gene match: 10. The CDR3 sequence: CASLATSGYNEQFF. The CDR3 DNA follows: TGTGCCTCCCTGGCAACTAGCGGATACAATGAGCAGTTCTTC.

This clonotype was counted between two and nine times. The chain combines TRBV20-1 with TRBJ2-1; D tentatively fits TRBD1 or TRBD2 (6 bases each). V dropped 4 bases and J dropped 5 bases, with 12 bases sitting between them. Germline V gives CDR1 DFQATT, CDR2 SNEGSKA (reference sequence). CDR3 length: 13 amino acids. The DNA of the CDR3 is TGCAGTGCTATCGGGGGCCCCAACAATGAGCAGTTCTTC. As protein: CSAIGGPNNEQFF.

This clonotype was observed a few times. The V gene is TRBV7-9, the J gene TRBJ2-3; D is ambiguous. Trimming removed 5 bases at V and 0 bases at J, with 15 bases between. CDR3 length: 16 amino acids. Looked up from germline, CDR1 is SEHNR and CDR2 is FQNEAQ (reference sequence). CDR3 sequence: CASSPLMGGSTDTQYF. The CDR3 region has the DNA TGTGCCAGCAGCCCGCTTATGGGCGGTAGCACAGATACGCAGTATTTT.

The rearrangement joins TRBV4-2 to TRBJ2-5, with 9 bases aligning to TRBD2. Trimming removed 4 bases from V and 5 bases from J; junction bases left unmatched: 17. The CDR3 is made up of 18 amino acids. Germline-derived CDR1 and CDR2 are LGHNA and YNFKEQ. In nucleotides, the CDR3 is TGTGCCAGCAGCCTGGGACTAGCCGGGACTTCGATAGGGGAGACCCAGTACTTC. It specifies CASSLGLAGTSIGETQYF.

V gene TRBV28 combines with J gene TRBJ2-1, with no clear D. From germline, CDR1 is MDHEN and CDR2 SYDVKM. The CDR3 covers 16 residues. Trimming cost V 7 bases and J 5 bases, with 21 bases left between them. The CDR3 loop is CASNAPSFGIDNEQFF. DNA for the CDR3: TGTGCCAGCAATGCTCCCAGTTTTGGTATTGACAATGAGCAGTTCTTC.

V gene TRBV29-1 combines with J gene TRBJ2-7, with 12 bases lining up with TRBD2. The CDR3 is 13 amino acids. The V gene's germline CDR1 is SQVTM and CDR2 ANQGSEA. Germline trimming cut 7 bases from V and 6 bases from J; bases unmatched to any gene: 7. In DNA form, the CDR3 reads TGCAGCGCACAGACTAGCGGGAGAGCCGAGCAGTACTTC. The encoded protein is CSAQTSGRAEQYF.